Presented here are 13 T cell receptor beta chains from one specimen sequenced in a study of quantifying T cell responses using KT2 cells. Study in general: TCR alpha and beta constant-region primers primed reverse transcription of RNA.

Each cDNA got a UMI-containing oligo ligated at its 3' end. First-round PCR used three to four cycles and beta primers RC1.1 and RC1.2 covering TRBC1 and TRBC2. TCRdb re-called the UMI-ligation and nested PCR reads with MiXCR, one entry per CDR3 protein. This repertoire shows 52,000 or so distinct CDR3 sequences, 10% to 15% found once; its top ten account for roughly 9%. The specimen sequenced was PBMCs spiked with cells of the T cell clone KT2. Receptors originate from a human donor.

The gene calls are TRBV7-9 and TRBJ2-3; D possibly corresponds to TRBD2 (6 bases). This CDR3 has 14 amino acids. Germline CDR1 SEHNR, CDR2 FQNEAQ (reference sequence). Trimming stripped 6 bases from V and 2 bases from J, with 12 bases between. The DNA for the CDR3 is TGTGCCAGCAGTCGTAGCGGCCTCACAGATACGCAGTATTTT. It translates to CASSRSGLTDTQYF.

The CDR3 spells CASRTGDNRSFRSYEQYF. The CDR3 region has the DNA TGTGCCAGCAGGACCGGAGATAACCGTAGTTTTAGGTCCTACGAGCAGTACTTC. V gene TRBV11-2 combines with J gene TRBJ2-7; no clear D. Trimming removed 6 bases at V and 1 base at J, with 25 bases between. Per germline, CDR1 SGHAT and CDR2 FQNNGV. This CDR3 is built from 18 residues. The whole variable domain, remainder taken from reference TRBV11-2 and TRBJ2-7, is EAGVAQSPRYKIIEKRQSVAFWCNPISGHATLYWYQQILGQGPKLLIQFQNNGVVDDSQLPKDRFSAERLKGVDSTLKIQPAKLEDSAVYLCASRTGDNRSFRSYEQYFGPGTRLTVT.

V is TRBV7-4 and J is TRBJ1-5, with D possibly being TRBD1 (6 bases). Germline assignment: CDR1 SGHVT and CDR2 SQSDAQ. This CDR3 contains 17 residues. V lost 6 bases and J lost 1, with 19 bases in between. The CDR3: CASRRTPDSTSNQPQHF. The CDR3 DNA sequence: TGTGCCAGCAGGCGCACGCCGGACAGTACGAGCAATCAGCCCCAGCATTTT. Filled out from reference TRBV7-4 and TRBJ1-5, the complete variable domain reads GAGVSQSPRYKVAKRGRDVALRCDSISGHVTLYWYRQTLGQGSEVLTYSQSDAQRDKSGRPSGRFSAERPERSVSTLKIQRTEQGDSAVYLCASRRTPDSTSNQPQHFGDGTRLSIL.

This clonotype was observed a few times. The chain recombines TRBV12-3 or TRBV12-4 with TRBJ2-3, with D perhaps matching TRBD2 (6 bases). V was pared by 3 bases and J by 1 base, with 11 bases between. The CDR3 has 15 residues. For the CDR3, the DNA is TGTGCCAGCAGTTTGGAGGGGAGAGGCACAGATACGCAGTATTTT. Encoded protein: CASSLEGRGTDTQYF.

This clonotype was detected ten times or more. The gene calls are TRBV2 and TRBJ2-1, with 12 bases matching TRBD2. Trimming removed 7 bases from V and 6 bases from J; junction bases left unmatched: 10. Per the germline V gene, CDR1 is SNHLY and CDR2 is FYNNEI. This CDR3 has 16 amino acids. The CDR3 reads CASTLGPSGGVNEQFF. The CDR3 bases are TGTGCCAGCACCCTAGGTCCTAGCGGGGGGGTCAATGAGCAGTTCTTC.

The J gene is TRBJ1-2, the V gene TRBV21-1; the DNA was not compared with TRBD1, the D call given in the table. TRBV21-1 is reported as a pseudogene. CDR3 length: 13 residues. DNA for the CDR3: TGTGCCAGCAGCAAAGACAGGGGCCATGGCTACACCTTC. Amino acids: CASSKDRGHGYTF.

Worth noting for this clonotype: A much larger clonotype is one base distant, so this may be a read error. V usage is TRBV29-1 and J usage is TRBJ1-2; 10 nucleotides match TRBD1. The CDR3 has 13 amino acids. Germline values: CDR1 SQVTM, CDR2 ANQGSEA. The DNA of the CDR3 is TGCAGCGTTGAAGAGACAGGGGGCTATGGCTACAACTTC. This codes for CSVEETGGYGYNF.

Ten or more counts support this clonotype. This chain joins TRBV6-2 or TRBV6-3 and TRBJ1-2; possibly TRBD1 for D (6 bases). This CDR3 is 13 amino acids long. The germline V gene encodes CDR1 MNHEY and CDR2 SVGEGT. Trimming stripped 6 bases from V and 5 bases from J, with 13 bases between. The CDR3 DNA reads TGTGCCAGCAGGAGCGGAGGGGGATATGGCTACACCTTC. Protein: CASRSGGGYGYTF.

V gene TRBV24-1 combines with J gene TRBJ2-3, with 7 bases identical to TRBD2. CDR1 and CDR2 (germline): KGHDR, SFDVKD. V trimming: 9 bases; J trimming: 5 bases; junction bases outside the gene matches: 7. The CDR3 covers 13 residues. The CDR3 DNA sequence: TGTGCCACCTTGCGGGAGTCAGGAGATACGCAGTATTTT. Encoded protein: CATLRESGDTQYF.

The V gene is TRBV6-2 or TRBV6-3, the J gene TRBJ2-7; 10 bases match TRBD1. V dropped 5 bases and J dropped 5; count of bases not matched to a gene: 9. The CDR3 has 15 amino acids. From germline, CDR1 is MNHEY and CDR2 SVGEGT. Here the CDR3 DNA reads TGTGCCAGCAGTCCACCGGGACAGGGGATCAACGAGCAGTACTTC. Protein: CASSPPGQGINEQYF.

The chain recombines TRBV7-2 with TRBJ2-7; D gene uncertain. V lost 5 bases, J lost 4 bases, and 15 bases lay in between. The CDR3 covers 14 residues. Germline-derived CDR1 and CDR2 are SGHTA and FQGNSA. As DNA, the CDR3 is TGTGCCAGCAGCACTTACCTAACGACTTACGAGCAGTACTTC. Translated: CASSTYLTTYEQYF.

The table lists this clonotype with a few counts. This chain joins TRBV5-5 and TRBJ1-5; a possible D gene is TRBD1 (5 bases). From germline, CDR1 is SGHKS and CDR2 YYEKEE (reference sequence). V lost 0 bases and J lost 4, with 11 bases in between. The CDR3 is made up of 15 amino acids. DNA for the CDR3: TGTGCCAGCAGCTTGGGCCAGGGAGGGAATCAGCCCCAGCATTTT. As protein: CASSLGQGGNQPQHF.

The chain recombines TRBV19 with TRBJ2-2; 8 bases fit TRBD1. The CDR3 contains 17 residues. With V trimmed by 5 bases and J by 4 bases, 12 bases remained unmatched. Germline V gene data show CDR1 as LNHDA and CDR2 as SQIVND (reference sequence). The CDR3 coding sequence is TGTGCCAGTAGTTCCGGGACAGGCCTTAGGAGCACCGGGGAGCTGTTTTTT. It yields the protein CASSSGTGLRSTGELFF.